This T cell receptor (beta chain) appears in the sequencing data of a study of beta chain features in type 1 diabetes. TCRB transcripts that were expressed got sequenced, as all of the isolated RNA had been reverse transcribed. Only in-frame clones appear in the TCRdb table, and some are missing; sequencing was by immunoSEQ multiplex PCR. The sample contains 450,000 or so clones, more than 9.5% of which appear only once. Study results and caveats: Moderate but significant shortening of TCRB CDR3s was recorded in all four CD4+ subsets from Type 1 diabetes patients.

Only a few counts were recorded for this clone. No antigen is known for it. This CDR3 has 14 residues. Germline CDR1 reads SGHTA; CDR2 reads FQGNSA. Trimming pared 2 bases from V and 4 bases from J, leaving 8 bases between. Sequenced material: naive CD4+ T cells from blood. The rearrangement joins TRBV7-2 to TRBJ1-4, with D unresolved. This receptor was obtained from a woman in her late teens or twenties in good health. The CDR3 coding sequence is TGTGCCAGCAGCTTAAGGGTAGTTAATGAAAAACTGTTTTTT. This sequence encodes CASSLRVVNEKLFF. Variable domain in full (rest from reference TRBV7-2 and TRBJ1-4): GAGVSQSPSNKVTEKGKDVELRCDPISGHTALYWYRQSLGQGLEFLIYFQGNSAPDKSGLPSDRFSAERTGGSVSTLTIQRTQQEDSAVYLCASSLRVVNEKLFFGSGTQLSVL.